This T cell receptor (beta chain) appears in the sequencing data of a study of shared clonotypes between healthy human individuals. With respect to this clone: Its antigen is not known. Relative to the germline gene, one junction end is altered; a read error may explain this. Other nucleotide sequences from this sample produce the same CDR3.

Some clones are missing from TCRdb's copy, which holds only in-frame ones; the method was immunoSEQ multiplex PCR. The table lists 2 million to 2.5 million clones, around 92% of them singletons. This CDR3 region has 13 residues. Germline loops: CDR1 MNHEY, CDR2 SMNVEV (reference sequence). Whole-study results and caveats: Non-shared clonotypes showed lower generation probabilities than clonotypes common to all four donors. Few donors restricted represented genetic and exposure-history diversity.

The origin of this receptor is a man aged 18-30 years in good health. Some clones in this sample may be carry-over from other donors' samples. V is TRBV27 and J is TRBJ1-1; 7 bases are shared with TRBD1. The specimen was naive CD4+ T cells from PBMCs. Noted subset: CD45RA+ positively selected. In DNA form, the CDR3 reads TGTGCCAGCAGGTTATCAGGGGGGACTGAAGCTTTCTTT. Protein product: CASRLSGGTEAFF.